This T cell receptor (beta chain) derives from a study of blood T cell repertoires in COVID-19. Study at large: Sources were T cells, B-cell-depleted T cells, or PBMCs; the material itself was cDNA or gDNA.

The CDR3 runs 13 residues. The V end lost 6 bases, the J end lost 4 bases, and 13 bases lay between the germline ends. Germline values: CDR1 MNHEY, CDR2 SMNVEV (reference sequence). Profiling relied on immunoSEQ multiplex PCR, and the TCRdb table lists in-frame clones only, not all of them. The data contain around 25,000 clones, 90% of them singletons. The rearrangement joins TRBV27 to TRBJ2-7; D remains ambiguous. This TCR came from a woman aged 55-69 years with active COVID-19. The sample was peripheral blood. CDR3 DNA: TGTGCCAGCAGCCCGCGCCTATGGTACGAGCAGTACTTC. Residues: CASSPRLWYEQYF.